This TCR beta chain came from a study of OX40 agonist ivuxolimab in advanced cancers. Of note for this clone: What it recognizes is unknown.

General study findings and limits: Clonal expansion by week 6 occurred in CD4+ and CD8+ blood T cells (at 0.1 to 3.0 mg/kg). Some nonresponders additionally presented with little normalized T-cell clonal expansion. In general, CD8+ T cells held more expanded clones than CD4+ did, on average. People who partly responded at 0.1-3.0 mg/kg had some of the least clonal expansion seen.

The protocol was immunoSEQ multiplex PCR, while the TCRdb copy is restricted to in-frame clones and leaves out a portion. The repertoire includes some 80,000 clones, about 88% of them detected once, and 0.72% sits in the top ten. Germline V gene data show CDR1 as MNHNS and CDR2 as SASEGT. V was trimmed by 8 bases and J by 1 base, leaving 15 bases between them. The length of the CDR3 is 15 residues. The source was CD4+ or CD8+ T cells sorted from blood, collected in a trial of the OX40 agonist ivuxolimab. The chain joins TRBV6-1 to TRBJ1-3; D possibly corresponds to TRBD1 (5 bases). The receptor's source is an adult with an advanced solid tumor such as melanoma, head and neck, liver or kidney cancer. The CDR3 here is CASRHSQGSGNTIYF. The CDR3, as DNA: TGTGCCAGCCGGCACAGTCAGGGATCTGGAAACACCATATATTTT.